A single sample is the source of the 5 T cell receptor beta chains below, sequenced in a study of graft-versus-host responses after intestinal transplantation listed by TCRdb under 2021. Libraries came from the immunoSEQ multiplex PCR assay. TCRdb re-hosts the immuneACCESS table, in-frame sequences only. Its copies lack some clones; in the studies checked, an unresolved V gene accounts for under half of them, and the cause for the rest is not known. The sample data list roughly 56,000 clones, and approximately 90% of these were observed just once. The ten most abundant clones make up roughly 2.6% of the sample. The source material was PBMCs, sampled less than 130 days after intestinal transplantation. The receptors here all came from a human patient who received an intestinal transplant, so some T cells may come from the graft donor.

The chain couples TRBV27 to TRBJ1-2; 10 bases line up with TRBD1. J gave up 6 bases and V 4 bases, and 11 bases lay outside the gene matches. CDR1 is MNHEY, CDR2 SMNVEV, per germline (reference sequence). CDR3 length: 16 residues. The CDR3 DNA reads as TGTGCCAGCAGTTCGCGGCATCGGACAGGGGGTGATGGCTACACCTTC. Translating gives CASSSRHRTGGDGYTF.

The rearrangement joins TRBV7-9 to TRBJ1-6; TRBD1 aligns across 8 bases. The J segment lost 6 bases and the V segment lost 4 bases, leaving 5 bases of the junction unmatched. Germline CDR1 reads SEHNR; CDR2 reads FQNEAQ (reference sequence). CDR3 size: 15 residues. The CDR3 region has the DNA TGTGCCAGCAGCTCACCCGGACAGGGTAATTCACCCCTCCACTTT. Translation: CASSSPGQGNSPLHF.

This clone appeared a single time. J is TRBJ2-7 and V is TRBV5-8; TRBD1 matches at 7 bases. Germline V gene sequence: CDR1 SGHTS, CDR2 YDEGEE. V shed 4 bases and J 6 bases; nucleotides not matched to a gene: 7. This CDR3 is built from 13 residues. CDR3 residues: CASSPGTVLEQYF. CDR3 DNA sequence: TGTGCCAGCAGCCCCGGGACAGTACTCGAGCAGTACTTC.

The chain links TRBV6-5 to TRBJ2-1; D is ambiguous. The V and J ends lost 7 bases and 3 bases respectively, with 16 bases between them. Germline V gene data show CDR1 as MNHEY and CDR2 as SVGAGI. The CDR3 contains 15 residues. This chain's CDR3 is CASTSSPGSYNEQFF. The CDR3 region has the DNA TGTGCCAGCACATCGAGCCCCGGCAGCTACAATGAGCAGTTCTTC.

The chain is built from TRBV28 and TRBJ2-7; D uncertain. Germline loops: CDR1 MDHEN, CDR2 SYDVKM. The ends were cut back, 5 bases at V and 4 bases at J, with 9 bases in the middle. CDR3 size: 12 residues. The CDR3 spells CASSPFGYEQYF. The CDR3 DNA follows: TGTGCCAGCAGTCCCTTCGGGTACGAGCAGTACTTC.